The 16 T cell receptor beta chains below were found in one sample sequenced in a study of shared clonotypes between healthy human individuals. TCRdb's table, derived via immunoSEQ multiplex PCR, lists solely in-frame clones and lacks some. The table includes about 2.4 million clones, approximately 94% detected once. The sequenced sample consisted of naive CD4+ T cells from PBMCs. The subset here: CD45RA+ positively selected. Receptors originate from a man aged 18 to 35 in good health. Some clones in this sample may be carry-over from other donors' samples.

V usage is TRBV28 and J usage is TRBJ1-4; D is perhaps TRBD1 (5 bases). V lost 6 bases and J lost 7, with 18 bases in between. In germline, CDR1 is MDHEN, CDR2 SYDVKM. The CDR3 is 15 residues long. The CDR3 sequence is CASSRPGTAVEKLFF. In DNA form, the CDR3 reads TGTGCCAGCAGCCGCCCGGGGACGGCTGTTGAAAAACTGTTTTTT.

The chain recombines TRBV7-6 with TRBJ2-6; no clear D gene. Trimming left V 0 bases short and J 0 bases short, with 3 bases between. This CDR3 has 15 amino acids. From germline, CDR1 is SGHVS and CDR2 FNYEAQ. CDR3 region: CASSLAVSGANVLTF. As DNA, the CDR3 is TGTGCCAGCAGCTTAGCCGTCTCTGGGGCCAACGTCCTGACTTTC. The full variable domain, its missing parts supplied by reference TRBV7-6 and TRBJ2-6, is GAGVSQSPRYKVTKRGQDVALRCDPISGHVSLYWYRQALGQGPEFLTYFNYEAQQDKSGLPNDRFSAERPEGSISTLTIQRTEQRDSAMYRCASSLAVSGANVLTFGAGSRLTVL.

The gene calls are TRBV5-5 and TRBJ1-4; D is undetermined. V gave up 4 bases and J gave up 8 bases, with 15 bases separating them. The CDR3 has 14 amino acids. CDR1 and CDR2 (germline): SGHKS, YYEKEE (reference sequence). This chain's CDR3 is CASSQQAFREKLFF. The CDR3 DNA follows: TGTGCCAGCAGCCAGCAGGCCTTTAGAGAAAAACTGTTTTTT.

V gene TRBV11-2 combines with J gene TRBJ1-2; no reliable D call. This CDR3 is built from 13 residues. CDR1 is SGHAT and CDR2 is FQNNGV in the germline V gene. V lost 5 bases to trimming and J lost 2 bases, with 9 bases between them. The CDR3 bases are TGTGCCAGCAGCCCCCGACGGAACTATGGCTACACCTTC. Translation gives CASSPRRNYGYTF. The variable domain in full, with the rest retrieved from reference TRBV11-2 and TRBJ1-2, is EAGVAQSPRYKIIEKRQSVAFWCNPISGHATLYWYQQILGQGPKLLIQFQNNGVVDDSQLPKDRFSAERLKGVDSTLKIQPAKLEDSAVYLCASSPRRNYGYTFGSGTRLTVV.

The rearrangement uses TRBV10-1 and TRBJ2-5; maybe TRBD2 (5 bases). V dropped 4 bases and J dropped 11 bases, with 17 bases sitting between them. The CDR3 extends over 13 amino acids. CDR1 WNHNN and CDR2 SYGVQD come from the germline V gene (reference sequence). The CDR3 loop reads CASSAKLEREQYF. The CDR3 region has the DNA TGCGCCAGCAGTGCTAAGCTTGAGAGGGAGCAGTACTTC.

The J gene is TRBJ1-1, the V gene TRBV5-1; no reliable D call. This CDR3 region has 13 residues. Germline values: CDR1 SGHRS, CDR2 YFSETQ. V was shortened by 2 bases and J by 7 bases, with 12 bases between the two germline ends. CDR3 sequence reads: CASSFDISSEAFF. The CDR3, as DNA: TGCGCCAGCAGCTTCGACATCAGCAGTGAAGCTTTCTTT.

This clone was detected only a few times. This sequence joins TRBV9 and TRBJ1-1; D call uncertain. Trimming took 3 bases from V and 7 from J, leaving 10 bases between them. Germline lookup yields CDR1 SGDLS and CDR2 YYNGEE. This CDR3 has 12 residues. The CDR3 DNA follows: TGTGCCAGCAGCGCCCAGGAAGGTGAAGCTTTCTTT. This sequence encodes CASSAQEGEAFF.

The chain uses TRBV14 and TRBJ2-7; the D is unclear. CDR1 is SGHDN and CDR2 is FVKESK in the germline V gene. Trimming shortened V by 1 base and J by 4 bases, and 8 bases separated the two germline ends. There are 13 residues in the CDR3. CDR3 DNA: TGTGCCAGCAGCCAAGGGATCAGGTACGAGCAGTACTTC. It encodes CASSQGIRYEQYF.

Here the CDR3 reads CASLWGGVYGYTF. The CDR3 coding sequence is TGTGCCAGCTTATGGGGAGGGGTCTATGGCTACACCTTC. The V call is TRBV28, the J call TRBJ1-2; a weak D match, TRBD1 (5 bases). The germline V gene encodes CDR1 MDHEN and CDR2 SYDVKM. Trimming took 8 bases from V and 4 from J, leaving 14 bases between them. The CDR3 runs to 13 residues.

This clone has a handful of counts. The chain employs TRBV19 and TRBJ1-5; 7 bases agree with TRBD1. Unmatched junction bases numbered 2, after V lost 9 bases and J lost 6 bases. From germline, CDR1 is LNHDA and CDR2 SQIVND (reference sequence). CDR3 length: 11 amino acids. Here the CDR3 reads CASAGGQPQHF. CDR3 nucleotides: TGTGCCAGCGCAGGGGGTCAGCCCCAGCATTTT.

The V call is TRBV29-1, the J call TRBJ2-7; 7 nucleotides line up with TRBD1. CDR3 size: 12 residues. J was trimmed by 7 bases and V by 6 bases; bases with no gene match: 9. Germline loops: CDR1 SQVTM, CDR2 ANQGSEA. The CDR3 DNA follows: TGCAGCGTGGACACAGGGGCAGGGGAGCAGTACTTC. Protein product: CSVDTGAGEQYF.

In this sample, this clone turned up once. This chain connects TRBV6-5 to TRBJ1-2, with TRBD1 as a possible D gene (5 bases). Per germline, CDR1 MNHEY and CDR2 SVGAGI. This CDR3 spans 13 amino acids. The germline V and J ends were trimmed by 6 bases and 4 bases, with 12 bases remaining between them. The DNA for the CDR3 is TGTGCCAGCAGGGACACCCTGGGCTATGGCTACACCTTC. Translated: CASRDTLGYGYTF.

The rearrangement links TRBV7-2 to TRBJ2-1, with 9 bases that match TRBD2. V dropped 5 bases and J dropped 5; count of bases not matched to a gene: 13. The length of the CDR3 is 17 residues. Germline CDR1 is SGHTA and CDR2 is FQGNSA. The CDR3 here is CASSPRLRTSVHNEQFF. CDR3 bases: TGTGCCAGCAGCCCGCGGTTGCGGACTAGCGTCCACAATGAGCAGTTCTTC.

This rearrangement joins TRBV6-4 to TRBJ2-1; 8 bases fit TRBD2. Trimming removed 5 bases from V and 1 base from J; junction bases left unmatched: 7. This CDR3 has 16 residues. Germline CDR1 MRHNA, CDR2 SNTAGT. DNA for the CDR3: TGTGCCAGCAGTCCTGGACTAGCCGCTTCCTACAATGAGCAGTTCTTC. Encoded protein: CASSPGLAASYNEQFF.

On this clone: Other DNA sequences in this specimen translate into the identical CDR3. V and J are TRBV7-2 and TRBJ2-1; D might be TRBD2 (6 bases). The V gene lost 2 bases and the J gene lost 0 bases, with 11 bases spanning the gap. Per germline, CDR1 SGHTA and CDR2 FQGNSA. CDR3 length equals 16 residues. In nucleotides, the CDR3 is TGTGCCAGCAGCTTACGATCCGGGAGCTCCTACAATGAGCAGTTCTTC. It specifies CASSLRSGSSYNEQFF.

The chain joins TRBV6-5 to TRBJ2-2; 8 bases are shared with TRBD2. CDR1 and CDR2 (germline): MNHEY, SVGAGI. This CDR3 has 15 residues. Trimming took 6 bases from V and 3 from J; bases not matched to a gene: 6. CDR3 sequence: CASSPPGGYTGELFF. DNA of the CDR3: TGTGCCAGCAGCCCTCCGGGAGGGTACACCGGGGAGCTGTTTTTT.